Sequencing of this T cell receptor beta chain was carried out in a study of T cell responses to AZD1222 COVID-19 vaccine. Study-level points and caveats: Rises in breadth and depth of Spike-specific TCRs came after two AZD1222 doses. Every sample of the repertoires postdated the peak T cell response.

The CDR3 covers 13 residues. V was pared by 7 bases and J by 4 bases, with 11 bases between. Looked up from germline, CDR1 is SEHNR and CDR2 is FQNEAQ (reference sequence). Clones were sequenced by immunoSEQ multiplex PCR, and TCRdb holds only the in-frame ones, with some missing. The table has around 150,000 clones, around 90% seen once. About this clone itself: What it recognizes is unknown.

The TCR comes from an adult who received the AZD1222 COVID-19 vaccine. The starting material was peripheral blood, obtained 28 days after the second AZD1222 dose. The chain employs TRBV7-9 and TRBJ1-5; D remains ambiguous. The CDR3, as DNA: TGTGCCAGCACCGGGGAAGGGAATCAGCCCCAGCATTTT. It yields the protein CASTGEGNQPQHF.